What follows is one T cell receptor (beta chain) and its context. The specificity of this receptor is unknown. This sample stems from a study of cytomegalovirus exposure and HLA in healthy donors (dated by TCRdb to between 2016 and 2019). Turning to the overall study: An earlier analysis of roughly 610 of the donors reported over 250 Gb of sequence data and approximately 120 million unique TCR beta sequences obtained from some 200 million T cells. The study was designed to test whether signatures of past pathogen exposure could be identified by cataloging public T cell receptors. Genome-wide SNP genotypes for about 60% of the roughly 670 donors were used in a later genetic analysis, which treated that subset as a discovery cohort. The number of donors typed differed by locus, with roughly 620-640 for A, B, C, DRB1 and DQB1, more than 500 for DQA1, approximately 580 for DPA1, and around 430 for DPB1. To decide whether each TCR beta V gene segment behaved as functional or pseudogenic, an earlier analysis of approximately 590 of the donors relied on high-throughput TCR beta sequencing. Alongside the repertoire data, information on donor age, sex, ethnicity and CMV serostatus was compiled. In a later analysis, previously published TCR beta repertoires from more than 500 donors were re-analyzed and high-resolution HLA genotyping was added so that TCR occurrence patterns could be studied. All discovery cohort repertoires had been generated on a single sequencing platform. HLA typing included class I and class II loci at four-digit resolution. Along with the roughly 670-subject first cohort, a separate validation cohort of over a hundred different subjects was used. Roughly 5 DR-DQ haplotypes were handled as single units for association and clustering, since linkage in the cohort was strong. In the later analysis, no new phenotypic data were used to find candidate immune exposures; instead, reliance was placed on TCR beta sequences and their occurrence across donors. Among roughly 370 genotyped donors of the cohort, an average of approximately 240,000 unique TCR beta nucleotide sequences were sequenced per donor, roughly a sixth of them non-productive. The T cell repertoires of 700 or so subjects were profiled by immunosequencing and related to cytomegalovirus serostatus. An early release that covered some 640 HLA-typed donors contained around 330 gigabases of sequencing data and 70 million to 100 million unique TCR sequences. Among the roughly 400 genotyped donors, approximately 82% belonged to the genetic ancestry cluster associated with self-reported Caucasian donors. To predict cytomegalovirus infection status, the study combined high-throughput TCR immunosequencing, statistical association of individual TCRs with disease status, and machine learning. Here is what the overall study found, with its caveats: A total of fewer than 200 TCR beta chains were listed by the study as associated with cytomegalovirus. A later analysis found that TCR association rates varied across HLA loci, with DRB1 alleles showing the most associated TCRs and HLA-C alleles the fewest. The cohort was sequenced for TCR beta chains only, and without alpha or paired-chain data the features that could be detected were limited. In vitro tests confirmed that a few of the cytomegalovirus-associated TCR beta chains recognize cytomegalovirus antigens. Most TCR sequences were seen in very few donors, while some public TCRs were found in many individuals. Roughly uniform sequencing depth across donors was assumed in presence/absence analyses, although this assumption may not hold. CMV serostatus was the only immune exposure information available for the cohort. According to a later analysis, parvovirus B19, influenza, CMV and Epstein-Barr virus appeared linked to several top co-occurrence clusters. In a later genetic analysis, fewer N-insertions in productive TCRs were reported among donors in an Asian-associated ancestry cluster than the roughly 700-donor mean. Compared with equally common non-associated chains, HLA-associated TCR beta chains in a later analysis were more clonally expanded and had lower generation probabilities. Because counts were too low, 15 or so rarely observed V segments, including chromosome 9 orphons, were excluded from the earlier analysis of several hundred of the donors. The authors suggested that the approach could potentially be extended to other disease states and immunological phenotypes. An association between a missense DCLRE1C variant and V-gene and J-gene trimming of TCR beta chains was found in a later genetic analysis and replicated in an independent cohort. In a later analysis, most CMV-associated TCR beta chains were found to appear HLA-restricted, with HLA associations seemingly driven largely by CMV exposure. Linkage disequilibrium might explain the correlated functional status among segregating V segments, but an unknown experimental factor could not be ruled out. A group of highly shared sequence variants was considered likely to be a technical artifact of the sequencing pipeline. The classifier was reported to diagnose cytomegalovirus status with high specificity and sensitivity in both the original cohort and the validation cohort. A further reported finding was that TCR beta sequences accurately predicted the HLA-A and HLA-B alleles for most subjects in the first cohort. Because HLA typing was missing for some donors at each locus, association tests included only the typed subset. At a false discovery rate of 0.05, a later analysis linked about 16,000 TCR beta sequences to specific HLA alleles. Because the 87-base-pair reads could not distinguish some IMGT-functional V segments, including TRBV6-2 and TRBV6-3, those segments were excluded. When HLA alleles, especially DR and DQ, strongly co-occurred, attributing TCR associations to individual alleles was difficult. In an earlier analysis of more than 500 of the donors, most TCR beta V segments appeared in productive rearrangements about 87% or about 30% of the time, broadly matching IMGT annotations.

At the junction V is shortened by 1 base and J by 1 base, with 8 bases in between. The CDR3, cysteine through phenylalanine, is 15 amino acids long. This entry keeps only the CDR3 DNA: 45 bases, framed from base 1. From a lookup of the germline V gene (reference sequence), CDR1 and CDR2 are SEHNR and FQNEAQ. In total, just over 650 healthy bone marrow donors made up the cohort. At the time of sampling, every cohort member was nominally healthy, though immune exposures that went unrecorded were likely present. The donor was CMV seronegative and was included in the group of around 320 seronegative cohort members. A peripheral blood sample was collected from each donor, and TCR beta sequencing was performed on peripheral blood mononuclear cells. Genomic DNA was extracted from the blood cell samples with the Qiagen DNeasy Blood Extraction Kit. The library was made by the immunoSEQ multiplex PCR assay. The multiplex PCR relied on a mix of 60 forward primers for TCR Vbeta segments and 13 reverse primers for TCR Jbeta segments. A multiplex PCR assay on genomic DNA amplified the CDR3 region of rearranged TCR beta genes. On the Illumina HiSeq System, the amplified TCR beta libraries were sequenced as 87-base-pair reads. The original pipeline was this. Across the roughly 700 repertoires, a later analysis counted about 81 million unique TCR beta chains, some 11 million of which were shared by at least two donors. Raw reads were error-corrected and collapsed into unique sequences by a nearest-neighbor algorithm in which closely related sequences were merged to remove PCR and sequencing errors. V, D and J gene segments were assigned by aligning CDR3 sequences to IMGT reference sequences. For a sequence to be retained, at least a six-nucleotide match to both a V gene segment and a J gene segment was required. A rearrangement was called productive if the CDR3 had no stop codons and remained in frame with V and J, and every other rearrangement was called non-productive. CDR3 was defined by IMGT convention, running from the second conserved V-encoded cysteine to the conserved J-encoded phenylalanine. The earlier analysis of 587 of the donors excluded sequences that lacked an unambiguous match to a single V gene segment. In an earlier analysis of around 600 of the donors, V segments were called functional above 56.7% productive rearrangements and were called segregating when the between-donor standard deviation exceeded 5%. To diagnose cytomegalovirus status from the catalog of TCR beta chain sequences, a statistical classification framework was built. A later analysis assigned V and J genes by comparing TCR nucleotide sequences with IMGT/GENE-DB human TR gene sequences. In a later analysis, CDR3 sequences and most-parsimonious VDJ recombination scenarios were assigned using the TCRdist pipeline. In a later analysis, every TCR beta chain was defined by the combination of its CDR3 amino acid sequence and its V-gene family, and reads without a unique V-gene family were dropped. As a way to deal with suspected cross-contamination and a sequencing artifact, a later analysis dropped 450 to 600 nucleotide sequences that were highly shared and had low generation probability. In a later analysis, a clonal expansion index for each public chain was calculated from normalized within-repertoire ranks of inferred template counts. In a later analysis, generation probabilities were computed using a VDJ recombination model fitted to out-of-frame rearrangements, and the results were checked against IGoR. A later analysis scored TCR-TCR, TCR-HLA and TCR-CMV co-occurrence with hypergeometric tests, applying a repertoire-size bias correction to TCR pairs. A later analysis estimated false discovery rates by permuting HLA or CMV assignments 20 times. In a later analysis, co-occurring TCRs were grouped using DBSCAN, and TCRdist sequence similarity was added for clustering within HLA-allele-positive subsets. Repertoires with fewer than 30,000 or more than 120,000 public chains were left out of co-occurrence clustering, as were four to six repertoires with anomalous nucleotide sharing. The table comes from immuneACCESS by way of TCRdb, which keeps in-frame sequences with V and J called. Part of the clones is missing from these tables; in studies checked, under half for an unresolved V gene and the rest for unknown reasons. That table gives V, J and clone size, and the DNA gave D and trimming. The table kept for this sample lists under 200,000 clones. The top ten clonotypes cover 2.1% of the sample.

The sequence links TRBV7-9 to TRBJ1-5, with no D gene named confidently. The sample comprised PBMCs. The clonotype originates from a man under 40 in good health and CMV-seronegative. The CDR3 region has the sequence CASSLGPGSNQPQHF. The bases read TGTGCCAGCAGCTTAGGGCCGGGAAGCAATCAGCCCCAGCATTTT.